This TCR beta chain was sequenced during a study of T cells after yellow fever vaccination. Study-level findings and limits: Although the secondary response was weaker, it peaked faster, at day 5 versus 15.

The CDR3 runs 14 residues. The germline V gene has CDR1 SNHLY and CDR2 FYNNEI. J was trimmed by 4 bases and V by 6 bases; bases with no gene match: 8. This clonotype was counted ten times or more. What it binds is not known. A 5'RACE template-switching step, the method used to make TCR cDNA, added a universal primer site and UMIs. One entry per CDR3 protein, called by TCRdb with MiXCR from the 5' RACE reads. The sample holds about 320,000 distinct CDR3 sequences, roughly 10% seen once. Sequenced material: CD4+ T cells sorted from PBMCs, taken 45 days after the yellow fever booster vaccination. The chain couples TRBV2 to TRBJ2-5, with TRBD2 matching 7 bases. This TCR was recovered from a man aged 18-30 years who received the YFV17D yellow fever vaccine. CDR3 loop: CASSGRLGAETQYF. The CDR3 nucleotides are TGTGCCAGCAGCGGGAGGTTAGGGGCAGAGACCCAGTACTTC.